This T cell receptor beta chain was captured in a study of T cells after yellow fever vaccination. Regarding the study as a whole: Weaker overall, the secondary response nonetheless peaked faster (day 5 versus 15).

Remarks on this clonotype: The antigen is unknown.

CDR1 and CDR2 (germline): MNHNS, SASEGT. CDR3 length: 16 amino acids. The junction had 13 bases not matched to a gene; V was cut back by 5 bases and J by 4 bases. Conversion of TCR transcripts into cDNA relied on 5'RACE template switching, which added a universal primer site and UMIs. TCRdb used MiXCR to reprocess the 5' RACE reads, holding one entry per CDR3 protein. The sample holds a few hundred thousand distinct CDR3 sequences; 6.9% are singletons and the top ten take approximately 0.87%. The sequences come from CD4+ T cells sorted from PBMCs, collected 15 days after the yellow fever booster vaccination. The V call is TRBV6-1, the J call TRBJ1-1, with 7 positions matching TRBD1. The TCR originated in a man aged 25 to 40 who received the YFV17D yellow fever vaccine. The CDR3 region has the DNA TGTGCCAGCAGTAAACAGGGGATGTTGGGTGGCACTGAAGCTTTCTTT. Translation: CASSKQGMLGGTEAFF.